The entry below gives a single T cell receptor (beta chain) sequence along with its context. The CDR3 covers 15 residues. V lost 3 bases and J lost 13; bases outside the gene matches: 15. Germline V gene data show CDR1 as DFQATT and CDR2 as SNEGSKA (reference sequence). TCRdb re-analysed the RT-PCR reads in MiXCR, keeping a single row per CDR3 protein. The sample consists of about 680,000 distinct CDR3 sequences, around 14% of them appearing once. This chain uses TRBV20-1 with TRBJ1-6; 7 nucleotides align to TRBD1. Sequencing input: memory CD4+ T cells from blood. This clonotype originated in a female donor in good health, serving as a healthy control. The CDR3 DNA sequence: TGCAGTGCTAGTTCCCTGACAGGGACCCACTCGCCCCTCCACTTT. This codes for CSASSLTGTHSPLHF.